Listed here is a single TCR beta chain. This clone was counted once. Its antigen is still unknown. The junction differs from germline at one of its ends, possibly a read error. The data were taken from a study of blood T cell repertoires in COVID-19 (dated by TCRdb to between 2020 and 2021). With regard to the full study: Collaborator samples came from the United States, Italy and Spain and covered acute and convalescent phases of COVID-19. The prospective study material was composed of cDNA or gDNA derived from T cells, B-cell-depleted T cells, or PBMCs. Subjects who had been exposed to COVID-19, were actively infected with it, or had recovered from it provided the deeply sampled blood TCRbeta repertoires that made up the dataset. The repertoires were released in a freely available public database intended as a resource for research on the immune response to SARS-CoV-2. Samples were obtained from the ongoing ImmuneRACE study (first 160 participants) and from some 1,300 subjects provided by 6 global collaborators. Sample metadata almost always included a de-identified subject ID, COVID-19 status, age in years and sex. Where available, HLA class I and class II types were taken from metadata supplied by the sample provider and were not determined by assay-based typing. Overall study results and their limits: The amount of clinical and demographic metadata varied by source and participant and was provided uncurated.

Each collaborating institution followed its own protocols to collect whole blood in K2EDTA tubes. For TCRbeta analysis, collaborator samples were shipped as frozen whole blood, as isolated PBMCs, or as DNA extracted from either sample type. The immunoSEQ Assay, a bias-controlled multiplex PCR, was used to amplify TCRbeta CDR3 regions from genomic DNA. As for how the authors treated the data: The number of nucleated cells in each sample was estimated by amplification of reference gene primers within the assay. To quantify the absolute abundance of each unique TCRbeta CDR3 rearrangement, sequence reads were collapsed and filtered. For each sample, productive Simpson clonality was calculated as the square root of Simpson's diversity index over productive rearrangements. Entries here come from immuneACCESS through TCRdb and include only in-frame sequences with V and J called. Some clones fail to appear in such tables; in the studies checked, an unresolved V gene covers under half of the shortfall, and the cause of the remainder is unknown. From that table come the V and J calls and clone size; the DNA was used to work out D and trimming. This sample has roughly 87,000 clones in its table, and 86% of those were observed once. The ten largest clones add up to 7.5% to 9.5% of the sample.

This TCR was sampled from a man between 45 and 60 years old with active COVID-19. Sequenced input: peripheral blood.

The CDR3 in this case is CASRRSGPLF. The nucleotide sequence reads TGTGCCAGCAGAAGATCCGGTCCCTTATTT. This chain is built from TRBV6-5 and TRBJ2-3, with the D segment identity uncertain. Spanning cysteine to phenylalanine, the CDR3 consists of 10 amino acids. The entry retains the CDR3 DNA only, 30 bases that are in frame from base 1. The germline V gene supplies CDR1 MNHEY and CDR2 SVGAGI.